What follows are 16 T cell receptor beta chains derived from one specimen sequenced in a study of blood T cell repertoires in COVID-19. Only in-frame clones appear in the TCRdb table, and some are missing; sequencing was by immunoSEQ multiplex PCR. This sample has around 330,000 clones; approximately 90% occur once, and the top ten carry 8% to 9.5%. Sequencing used PBMCs or T cells enriched from blood (not recorded which). These receptors were collected from a woman younger than 30 who had recovered from COVID-19.

The rearrangement joins TRBV19 to TRBJ1-6; 8 bases line up with TRBD1. The V and J ends lost 5 bases and 7 bases, in that order; junction bases with no gene match: 10. CDR1 and CDR2 (germline): LNHDA, SQIVND (reference sequence). The CDR3 is 16 residues long. The chain's CDR3 is CASSRRQGAGNSPLHF. CDR3 DNA sequence: TGTGCCAGTAGTCGCAGGCAGGGGGCTGGGAATTCACCCCTCCACTTT.

The J gene is TRBJ1-6, the V gene TRBV7-2; TRBD1 agrees at 7 bases. V trimming: 2 bases; J trimming: 5 bases; junction bases outside the gene matches: 3. The V gene's germline CDR1 is SGHTA and CDR2 FQGNSA. The CDR3 loop spans 15 amino acids. This CDR3 reads CASSLQGGNNSPLHF. CDR3 coding DNA: TGTGCCAGCAGCTTACAGGGGGGAAATAATTCACCCCTCCACTTT.

This chain connects TRBV7-9 to TRBJ2-5; possibly TRBD1 for D (5 bases). Per germline, CDR1 SEHNR and CDR2 FQNEAQ (reference sequence). V dropped 5 bases and J dropped 5 bases, with 21 bases sitting between them. The CDR3 has 16 amino acids. The CDR3 protein is CASSPKAGKGKETQYF. Here the CDR3 DNA reads TGTGCCAGCAGCCCTAAGGCAGGGAAGGGGAAGGAGACCCAGTACTTC.

The V call is TRBV28, the J call TRBJ1-1; a possible D gene is TRBD1 (6 bases). There are 14 residues in the CDR3. V lost 6 bases to trimming and J lost 7 bases, with 18 bases between them. Germline CDR1 is MDHEN and CDR2 is SYDVKM. DNA of the CDR3: TGTGCCAGCAGGTACAGGTCCTCCAGGGGTGAAGCTTTCTTT. This translates into CASRYRSSRGEAFF.

CDR3 nucleotide sequence: TGTGCCAGCAGCCAGAACAGGGGTACGTTCGCCCAAGAGACCCAGTACTTC. The encoded protein is CASSQNRGTFAQETQYF. The chain combines TRBV5-6 with TRBJ2-5, with TRBD1 matching 7 bases. The CDR3 is 17 amino acids. The J segment lost 1 base and the V segment lost 4 bases, leaving 13 bases of the junction unmatched. Germline CDR1 is SGHDT and CDR2 is YYEEEE.

This clone showed up just once. This chain connects TRBV5-6 to TRBJ1-6; no firm D call. Germline assignment: CDR1 SGHDT and CDR2 YYEEEE. Deletions cut 5 bases from V and 10 bases from J, with 13 bases between. This CDR3 spans 13 amino acids. The CDR3 DNA reads as TGTGCCAGCAGGGAAGGCAGAGGCTCACCCCTCCACTTT. Translating it yields CASREGRGSPLHF.

This clone has only one observation. The genes are TRBV19 and TRBJ2-1, with TRBD2 identical over 10 bases. Per germline, CDR1 LNHDA and CDR2 SQIVND (reference sequence). The CDR3 consists of 15 residues. Trimming at V came to 3 bases and at J to 6 bases, leaving 5 bases not matched to a gene. Here the CDR3 DNA reads TGTGCCAGTAGTATGCTAGCGGGAGTACTCAATGAGCAGTTCTTC. This translates into CASSMLAGVLNEQFF.

To note about this clone: The identical CDR3 is also encoded by other nucleotide sequences in the sample. The chain employs TRBV7-2 and TRBJ2-1, with TRBD2 matching over 12 bases. This CDR3 spans 15 amino acids. J lost 7 bases, V lost 5 bases, and 6 bases had no gene match. Per germline, CDR1 SGHTA and CDR2 FQGNSA. CDR3 loop: CASSPLAGGSNEQFF. CDR3 in DNA: TGTGCCAGCAGCCCCCTAGCGGGGGGGAGTAATGAGCAGTTCTTC.

This clone was counted once. V is TRBV11-2 and J is TRBJ2-1; 8 bases are a match to TRBD2. This CDR3 region has 14 residues. Trimming at V came to 3 bases and at J to 9 bases, leaving 7 bases not matched to a gene. Germline CDR1 reads SGHAT; CDR2 reads FQNNGV. CDR3 amino acids: CASSFLTSEGEQFF. The CDR3 DNA follows: TGTGCCAGCAGCTTTCTGACTAGCGAGGGTGAGCAGTTCTTC.

The chain recombines TRBV28 with TRBJ2-3; maybe TRBD2 (7 bases). The CDR3 is made up of 13 amino acids. In germline, CDR1 is MDHEN, CDR2 SYDVKM. Trimming removed 9 bases at V and 2 bases at J, with 12 bases between. The DNA for the CDR3 is TGTGCCAGTTCGGGGGGCACCACAGATACGCAGTATTTT. It encodes CASSGGTTDTQYF.

The rearrangement joins TRBV11-1 to TRBJ2-7; D is uncertain. The CDR3 contains 16 residues. Germline V gives CDR1 SGHAT, CDR2 FQDESV (reference sequence). V was shortened by 1 base and J by 0 bases, with 13 bases between the two germline ends. The CDR3 nucleotides read TGTGCCAGCAGCTTAGGCGCCTCCCGGAGCTCCTACGAGCAGTACTTC. This translates into CASSLGASRSSYEQYF.

The chain is built from TRBV5-1 and TRBJ1-1; D gene unclear. V lost 2 bases and J 5 bases, leaving 16 bases between the germline ends. This CDR3 has 15 residues. Germline CDR1 is SGHRS and CDR2 is YFSETQ. The CDR3 loop is CASSFRIGRSTEAFF. The CDR3 DNA follows: TGCGCCAGCAGCTTCCGTATCGGCAGGTCGACTGAAGCTTTCTTT.

The CDR3 protein is CASSQDSSRAEQFF. The CDR3 region has the DNA TGCGCCAGCAGCCAAGATAGCAGCCGAGCTGAGCAGTTCTTC. J is TRBJ2-1 and V is TRBV4-3; no clear D. The CDR3 loop spans 14 amino acids. The V gene's germline CDR1 is LGHNA and CDR2 YSLEER. Trimming pared 0 bases from V and 9 bases from J, leaving 12 bases between.

This clone has a single count. The V gene is TRBV25-1, the J gene TRBJ2-2, with D maybe TRBD2 (6 bases). Germline V gene lookup returns CDR1 MGHDK and CDR2 SYGVNS. This CDR3 contains 16 residues. V was cut by 3 bases and J by 6 bases, with 17 bases left in between. CDR3 sequence reads: CASSEGPILAPGELFF. In DNA form, the CDR3 reads TGTGCCAGCAGTGAGGGACCGATACTAGCCCCCGGGGAGCTGTTTTTT. The full variable domain, in which reference TRBV25-1 and TRBJ2-2 provide the parts outside the CDR3, is EADIYQTPRYLVIGTGKKITLECSQTMGHDKMYWYQQDPGMELHLIHYSYGVNSTEKGDLSSESTVSRIRTEHFPLTLESARPSHTSQYLCASSEGPILAPGELFFGEGSRLTVL.

This chain joins TRBV2 and TRBJ2-7; TRBD2 might be the D (6 bases). V dropped 0 bases and J dropped 5 bases, with 14 bases sitting between them. The CDR3 runs 15 residues. Germline V gene sequence: CDR1 SNHLY, CDR2 FYNNEI. The CDR3 sequence: CASSEARLVTHEQYF. The CDR3 DNA reads as TGTGCCAGCAGTGAAGCGCGACTAGTTACGCACGAGCAGTACTTC.

The V gene is TRBV28, the J gene TRBJ2-7; perhaps TRBD1 as D (6 bases). The germline V gene has CDR1 MDHEN and CDR2 SYDVKM. Trimming took 3 bases from V and 2 from J, leaving 11 bases between them. This CDR3 has 14 residues. Here the CDR3 reads CASSFRTAPYEQYF. CDR3 in DNA: TGTGCCAGCAGTTTTAGGACAGCTCCCTACGAGCAGTACTTC. Drawing the rest from reference TRBV28 and TRBJ2-7, the complete variable domain is DVKVTQSSRYLVKRTGEKVFLECVQDMDHENMFWYRQDPGLGLRLIYFSYDVKMKEKGDIPEGYSVSREKKERFSLILESASTNQTSMYLCASSFRTAPYEQYFGPGTRLTVT.